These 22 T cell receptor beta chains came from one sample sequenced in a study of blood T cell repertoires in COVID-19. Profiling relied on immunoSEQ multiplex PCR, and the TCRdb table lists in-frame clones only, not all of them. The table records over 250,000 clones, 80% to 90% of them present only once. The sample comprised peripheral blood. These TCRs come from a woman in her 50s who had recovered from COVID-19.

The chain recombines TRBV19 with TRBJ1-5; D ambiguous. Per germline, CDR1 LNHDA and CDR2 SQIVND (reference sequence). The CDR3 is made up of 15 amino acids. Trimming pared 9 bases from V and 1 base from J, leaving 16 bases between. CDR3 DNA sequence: TGTGCCAGCAAGATACACCCGTTAAGCAATCAGCCCCAGCATTTT. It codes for CASKIHPLSNQPQHF. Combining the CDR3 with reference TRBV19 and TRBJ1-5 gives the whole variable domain DGGITQSPKYLFRKEGQNVTLSCEQNLNHDAMYWYRQDPGQGLRLIYYSQIVNDFQKGDIAEGYSVSREKKESFPLTVTSAQKNPTAFYLCASKIHPLSNQPQHFGDGTRLSIL.

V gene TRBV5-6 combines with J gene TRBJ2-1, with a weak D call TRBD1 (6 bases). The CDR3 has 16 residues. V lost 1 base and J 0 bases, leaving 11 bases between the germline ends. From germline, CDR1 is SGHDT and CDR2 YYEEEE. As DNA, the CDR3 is TGTGCCAGCAGCTTGCCAGGACAGAGCTCCTACAATGAGCAGTTCTTC. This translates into CASSLPGQSSYNEQFF. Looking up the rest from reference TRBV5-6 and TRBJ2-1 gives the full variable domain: DAGVTQSPTHLIKTRGQQVTLRCSPKSGHDTVSWYQQALGQGPQFIFQYYEEEERQRGNFPDRFSGHQFPNYSSELNVNALLLGDSALYLCASSLPGQSSYNEQFFGPGTRLTVL.

The CDR3 loop reads CASSLLSLSSSYNEQFF. In DNA, the CDR3 is TGTGCCAGCAGCTTGCTTAGCCTTTCTTCCTCCTACAATGAGCAGTTCTTC. The chain joins TRBV5-4 to TRBJ2-1; D gene unclear. Germline CDR1 SGHNT, CDR2 YYREEE (reference sequence). Trimming took off 1 base at V and 0 bases at J, with 14 bases between the two ends. This CDR3 region has 17 residues.

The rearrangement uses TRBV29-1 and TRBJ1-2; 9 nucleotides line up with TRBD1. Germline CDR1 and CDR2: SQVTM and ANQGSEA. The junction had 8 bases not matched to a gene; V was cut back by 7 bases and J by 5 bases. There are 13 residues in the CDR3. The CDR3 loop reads CSGQGEEGYGYTF. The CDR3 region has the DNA TGCAGCGGACAGGGGGAGGAAGGGTATGGCTACACCTTC.

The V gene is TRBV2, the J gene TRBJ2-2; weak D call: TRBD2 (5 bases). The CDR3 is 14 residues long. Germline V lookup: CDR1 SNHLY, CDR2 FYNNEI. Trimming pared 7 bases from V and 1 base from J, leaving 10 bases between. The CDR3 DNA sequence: TGTGCCAGCATGTGGGGAGAGAACACCGGGGAGCTGTTTTTT. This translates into CASMWGENTGELFF.

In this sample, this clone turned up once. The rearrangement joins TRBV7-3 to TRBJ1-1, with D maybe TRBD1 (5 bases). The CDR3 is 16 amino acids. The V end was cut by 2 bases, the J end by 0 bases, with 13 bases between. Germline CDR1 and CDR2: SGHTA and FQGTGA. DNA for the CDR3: TGTGCCAGCAGCTTATCCTCAGGGATCATGAACACTGAAGCTTTCTTT. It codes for CASSLSSGIMNTEAFF.

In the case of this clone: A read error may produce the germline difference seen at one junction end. The DNA for the CDR3 is TGTGCCAGCAACTTAGCGGGAGGCCGATCAGATACGCAGTATTTT. This encodes CASNLAGGRSDTQYF. The chain couples TRBV7-2 to TRBJ2-3, with TRBD2 identical over 10 bases. There are 15 residues in the CDR3. Germline V gene data show CDR1 as SGHTA and CDR2 as FQGNSA.

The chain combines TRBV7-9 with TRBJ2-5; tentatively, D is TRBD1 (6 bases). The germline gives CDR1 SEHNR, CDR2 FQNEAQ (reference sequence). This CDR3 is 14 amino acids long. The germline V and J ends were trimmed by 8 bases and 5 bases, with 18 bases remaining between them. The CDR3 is CASLRGGREETQYF. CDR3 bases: TGTGCCAGCCTCCGAGGGGGACGCGAGGAGACCCAGTACTTC.

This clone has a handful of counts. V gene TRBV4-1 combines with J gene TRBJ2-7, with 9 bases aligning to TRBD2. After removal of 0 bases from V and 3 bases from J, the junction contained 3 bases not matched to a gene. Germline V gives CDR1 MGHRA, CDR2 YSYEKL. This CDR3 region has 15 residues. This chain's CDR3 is CASSQDSGGVYEQYF. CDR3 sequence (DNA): TGCGCCAGCAGCCAAGATAGCGGGGGAGTCTACGAGCAGTACTTC.

The chain's CDR3 is CASSLTQGASGNTIYF. The CDR3, as DNA: TGTGCCAGCAGCTTAACACAGGGTGCGTCTGGAAACACCATATATTTT. V gene TRBV13 combines with J gene TRBJ1-3; TRBD1 is a possible D gene (6 bases). Germline V CDR1 and CDR2: PRHDT, FYEKMQ (reference sequence). The CDR3 runs 16 residues. With 2 bases removed from V and 1 base from J, the gap between germline ends came to 12 bases.

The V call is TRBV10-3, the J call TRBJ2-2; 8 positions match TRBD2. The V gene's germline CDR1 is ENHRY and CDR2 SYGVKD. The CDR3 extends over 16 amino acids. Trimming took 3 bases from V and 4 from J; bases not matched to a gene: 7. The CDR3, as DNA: TGTGCCATCAGTGACTATGGCGGGAGGAGCACCGGGGAGCTGTTTTTT. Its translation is CAISDYGGRSTGELFF.

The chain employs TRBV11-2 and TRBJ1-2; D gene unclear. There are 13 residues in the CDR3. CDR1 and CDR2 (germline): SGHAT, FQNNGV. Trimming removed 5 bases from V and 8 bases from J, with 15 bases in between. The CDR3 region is CASSPGRTGGYTF. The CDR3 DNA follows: TGTGCCAGCAGCCCCGGGAGGACGGGGGGCTACACCTTC.

CDR3 DNA sequence: TGTGCCAGCAGTTACTCGGCGGGGGGTGCGTCCTACGAGCAGTACTTC. Translating gives CASSYSAGGASYEQYF. The chain carries TRBV6-6 and TRBJ2-7, with TRBD2 identical over 8 bases. Germline CDR1 reads MNHNY; CDR2 reads SVGAGI (reference sequence). CDR3 length: 16 residues. Trimming cost V 0 bases and J 1 base; bases outside gene matches: 5.

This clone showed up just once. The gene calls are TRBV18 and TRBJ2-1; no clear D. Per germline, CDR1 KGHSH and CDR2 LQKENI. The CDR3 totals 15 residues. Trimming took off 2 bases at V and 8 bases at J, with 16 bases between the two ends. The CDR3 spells CASSPIRGSPDEQFF. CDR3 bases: TGTGCCAGCTCACCAATAAGAGGCTCCCCCGATGAGCAGTTCTTC.

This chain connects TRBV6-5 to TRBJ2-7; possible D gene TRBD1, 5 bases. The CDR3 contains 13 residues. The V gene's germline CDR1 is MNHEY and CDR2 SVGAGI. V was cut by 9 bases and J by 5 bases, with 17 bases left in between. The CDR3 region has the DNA TGTGCCAGTGCCAGGGTCATGGGGAACGAGCAGTACTTC. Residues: CASARVMGNEQYF.

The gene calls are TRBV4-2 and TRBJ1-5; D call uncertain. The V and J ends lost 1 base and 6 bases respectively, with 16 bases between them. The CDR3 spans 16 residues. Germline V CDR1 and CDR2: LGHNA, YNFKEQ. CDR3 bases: TGTGCCAGCAGCCAAGGGAACGCCTTGGGCATTCAGCCCCAGCATTTT. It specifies CASSQGNALGIQPQHF.

For the CDR3, the DNA is TGTGCCAGCGGCGGGACAGTTGACACCGGGGAGCTGTTTTTT. This gives the protein CASGGTVDTGELFF. The chain recombines TRBV7-9 with TRBJ2-2; tentative D call: TRBD1 (7 bases). The CDR3 has 14 amino acids. Germline CDR1 and CDR2: SEHNR and FQNEAQ (reference sequence). Trimming removed 8 bases at V and 3 bases at J, with 13 bases between.

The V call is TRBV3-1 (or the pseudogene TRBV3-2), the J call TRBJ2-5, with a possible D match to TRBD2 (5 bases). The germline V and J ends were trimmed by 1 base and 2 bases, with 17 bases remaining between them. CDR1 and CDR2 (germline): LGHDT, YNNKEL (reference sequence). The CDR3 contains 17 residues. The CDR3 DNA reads TGTGCCAGCAGCCAAGGTCCCTACCGGACGGGGCAAGAGACCCAGTACTTC. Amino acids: CASSQGPYRTGQETQYF.

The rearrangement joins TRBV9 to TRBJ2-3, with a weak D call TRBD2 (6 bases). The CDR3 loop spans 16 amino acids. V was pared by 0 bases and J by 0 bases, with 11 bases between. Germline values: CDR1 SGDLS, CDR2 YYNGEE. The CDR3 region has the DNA TGTGCCAGCAGCGTAGAACAAGGGACTAGCACAGATACGCAGTATTTT. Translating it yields CASSVEQGTSTDTQYF.

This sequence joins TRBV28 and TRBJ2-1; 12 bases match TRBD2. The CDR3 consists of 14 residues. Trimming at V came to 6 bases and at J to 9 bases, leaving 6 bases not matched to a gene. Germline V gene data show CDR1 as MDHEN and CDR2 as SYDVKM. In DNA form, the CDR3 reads TGTGCCAGCAGAGGACTAGCGGGGCTCGGTGAGCAGTTCTTC. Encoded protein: CASRGLAGLGEQFF.

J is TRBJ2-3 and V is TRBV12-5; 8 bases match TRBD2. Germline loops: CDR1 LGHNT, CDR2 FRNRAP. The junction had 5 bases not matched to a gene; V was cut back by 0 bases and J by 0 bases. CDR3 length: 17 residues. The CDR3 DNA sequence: TGTGCTAGTGGTTTGGTAAGGGGCGGGGGGAGCACAGATACGCAGTATTTT. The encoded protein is CASGLVRGGGSTDTQYF. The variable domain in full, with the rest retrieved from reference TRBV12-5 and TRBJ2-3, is DARVTQTPRHKVTEMGQEVTMRCQPILGHNTVFWYRQTMMQGLELLAYFRNRAPLDDSGMPKDRFSAEMPDATLATLKIQPSEPRDSAVYFCASGLVRGGGSTDTQYFGPGTRLTVL.

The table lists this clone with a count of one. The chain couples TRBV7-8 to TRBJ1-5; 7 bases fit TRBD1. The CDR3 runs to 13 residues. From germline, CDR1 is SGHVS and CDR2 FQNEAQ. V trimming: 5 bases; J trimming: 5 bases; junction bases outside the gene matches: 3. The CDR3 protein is CASSRGGYQPQHF. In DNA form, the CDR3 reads TGTGCCAGCAGCCGAGGGGGCTATCAGCCCCAGCATTTT.